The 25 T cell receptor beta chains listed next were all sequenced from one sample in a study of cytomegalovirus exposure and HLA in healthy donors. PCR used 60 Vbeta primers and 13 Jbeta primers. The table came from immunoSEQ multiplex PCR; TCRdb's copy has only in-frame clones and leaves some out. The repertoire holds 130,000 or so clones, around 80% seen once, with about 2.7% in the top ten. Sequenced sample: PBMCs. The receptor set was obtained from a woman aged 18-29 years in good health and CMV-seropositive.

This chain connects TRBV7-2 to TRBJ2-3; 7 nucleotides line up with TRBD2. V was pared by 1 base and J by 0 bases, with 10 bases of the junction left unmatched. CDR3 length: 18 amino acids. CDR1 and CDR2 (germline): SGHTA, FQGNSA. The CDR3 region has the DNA TGTGCCAGCAGCTTAGTGCGGGGGAGCATTTCTAGCACAGATACGCAGTATTTT. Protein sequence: CASSLVRGSISSTDTQYF.

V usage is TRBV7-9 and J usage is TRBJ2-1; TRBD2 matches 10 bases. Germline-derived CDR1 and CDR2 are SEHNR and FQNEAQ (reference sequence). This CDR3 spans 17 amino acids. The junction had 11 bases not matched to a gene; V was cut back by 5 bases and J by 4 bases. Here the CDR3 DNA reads TGTGCCAGCAGCCCCGAGAGTAGCGGGGGGTTTTACAATGAGCAGTTCTTC. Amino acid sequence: CASSPESSGGFYNEQFF.

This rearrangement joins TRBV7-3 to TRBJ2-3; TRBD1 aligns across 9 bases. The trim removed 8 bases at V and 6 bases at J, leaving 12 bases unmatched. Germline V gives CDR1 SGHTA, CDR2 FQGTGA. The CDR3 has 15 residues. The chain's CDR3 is CASSTGGANRDTQYF. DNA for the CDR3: TGTGCCAGCTCAACAGGGGGCGCAAACCGGGATACGCAGTATTTT.

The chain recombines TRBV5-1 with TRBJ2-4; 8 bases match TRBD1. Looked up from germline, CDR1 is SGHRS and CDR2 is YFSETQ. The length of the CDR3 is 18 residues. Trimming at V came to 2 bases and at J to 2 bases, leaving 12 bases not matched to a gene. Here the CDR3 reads CASSFIGIDRGPKNIQYF. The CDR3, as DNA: TGCGCCAGCAGCTTCATCGGAATTGACAGGGGACCCAAAAACATTCAGTACTTC.

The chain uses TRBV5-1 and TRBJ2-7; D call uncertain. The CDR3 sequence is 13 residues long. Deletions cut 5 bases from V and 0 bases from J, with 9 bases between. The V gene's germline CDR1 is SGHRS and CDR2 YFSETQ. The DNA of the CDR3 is TGCGCCAGCAGGGCCACCGTCTCCTACGAGCAGTACTTC. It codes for CASRATVSYEQYF.

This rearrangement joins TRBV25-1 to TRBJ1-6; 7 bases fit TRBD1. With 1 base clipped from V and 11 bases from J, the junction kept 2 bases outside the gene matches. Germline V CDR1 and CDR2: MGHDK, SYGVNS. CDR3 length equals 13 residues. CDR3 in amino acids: CASSESGQAPLHF. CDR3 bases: TGTGCCAGCAGTGAATCAGGACAGGCACCCCTCCACTTT.

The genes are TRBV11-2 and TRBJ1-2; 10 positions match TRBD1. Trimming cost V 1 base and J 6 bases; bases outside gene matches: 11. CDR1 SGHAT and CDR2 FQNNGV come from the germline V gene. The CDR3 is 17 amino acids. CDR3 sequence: CASSLAPGQGKVDGYTF. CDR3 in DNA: TGTGCCAGCAGCTTAGCTCCGGGACAGGGGAAGGTAGATGGCTACACCTTC.

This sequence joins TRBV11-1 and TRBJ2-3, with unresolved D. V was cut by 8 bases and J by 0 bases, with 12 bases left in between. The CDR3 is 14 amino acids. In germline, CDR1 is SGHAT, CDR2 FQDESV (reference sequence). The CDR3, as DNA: TGTGCCAGCCTTGACATTTCTAGCACAGATACGCAGTATTTT. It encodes CASLDISSTDTQYF.

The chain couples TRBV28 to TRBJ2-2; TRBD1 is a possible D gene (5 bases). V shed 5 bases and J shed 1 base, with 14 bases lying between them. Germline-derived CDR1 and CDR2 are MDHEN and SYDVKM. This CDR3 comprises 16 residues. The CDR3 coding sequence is TGTGCCAGCAGTCGCGCCGATCAGGGGAACACCGGGGAGCTGTTTTTT. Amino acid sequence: CASSRADQGNTGELFF.

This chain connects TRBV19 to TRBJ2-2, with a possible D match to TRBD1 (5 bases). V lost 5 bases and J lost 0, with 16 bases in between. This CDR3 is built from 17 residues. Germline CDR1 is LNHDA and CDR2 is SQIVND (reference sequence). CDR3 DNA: TGTGCCAGTAGTCTCCGACAGTCCGCTACGAACACCGGGGAGCTGTTTTTT. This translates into CASSLRQSATNTGELFF.

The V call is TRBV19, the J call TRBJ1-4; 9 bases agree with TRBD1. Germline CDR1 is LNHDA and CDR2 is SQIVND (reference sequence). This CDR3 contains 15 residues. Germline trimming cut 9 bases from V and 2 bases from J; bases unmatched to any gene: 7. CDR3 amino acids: CASKVGQGTNEKLFF. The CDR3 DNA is TGTGCCAGCAAGGTTGGACAGGGGACTAATGAAAAACTGTTTTTT.

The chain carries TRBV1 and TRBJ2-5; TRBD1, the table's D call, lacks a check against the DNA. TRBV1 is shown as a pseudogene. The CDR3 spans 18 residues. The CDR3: CTSSRGQGGRCHQETQYF. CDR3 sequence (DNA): TGCACCAGCAGCCGAGGACAGGGGGGACGTTGCCACCAAGAGACCCAGTACTTC.

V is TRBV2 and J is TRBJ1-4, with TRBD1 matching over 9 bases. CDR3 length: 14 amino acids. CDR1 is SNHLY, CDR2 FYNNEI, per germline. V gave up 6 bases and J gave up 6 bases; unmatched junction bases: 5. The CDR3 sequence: CASSRDRDDEKLFF. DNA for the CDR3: TGTGCCAGCAGCAGGGACAGGGATGATGAAAAACTGTTTTTT.

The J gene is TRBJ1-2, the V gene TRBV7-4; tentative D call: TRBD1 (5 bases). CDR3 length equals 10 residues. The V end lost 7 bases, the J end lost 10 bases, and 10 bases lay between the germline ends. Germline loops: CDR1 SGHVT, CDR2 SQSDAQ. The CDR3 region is CASIRQTYTF. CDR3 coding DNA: TGTGCCAGCATCAGACAGACCTACACCTTC.

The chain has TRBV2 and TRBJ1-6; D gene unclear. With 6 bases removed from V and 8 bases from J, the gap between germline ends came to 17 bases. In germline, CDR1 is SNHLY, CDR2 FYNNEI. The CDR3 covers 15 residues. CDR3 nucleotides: TGTGCCAGCAGCTTGGGCCGGTATTGGGATTCACCCCTCCACTTT. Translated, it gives CASSLGRYWDSPLHF.

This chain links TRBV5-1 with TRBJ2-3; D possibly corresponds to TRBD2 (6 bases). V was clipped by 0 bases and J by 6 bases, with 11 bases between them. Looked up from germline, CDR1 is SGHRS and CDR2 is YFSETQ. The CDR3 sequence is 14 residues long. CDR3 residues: CASSLVGSGDTQYF. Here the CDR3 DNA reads TGCGCCAGCAGCTTGGTGGGTAGCGGTGATACGCAGTATTTT.

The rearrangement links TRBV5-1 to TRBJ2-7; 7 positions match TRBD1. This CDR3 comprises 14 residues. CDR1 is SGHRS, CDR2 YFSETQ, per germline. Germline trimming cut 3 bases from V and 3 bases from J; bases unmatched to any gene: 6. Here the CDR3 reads CASSSTGTDYEQYF. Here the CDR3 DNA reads TGCGCCAGCAGCTCGACTGGGACAGACTACGAGCAGTACTTC.

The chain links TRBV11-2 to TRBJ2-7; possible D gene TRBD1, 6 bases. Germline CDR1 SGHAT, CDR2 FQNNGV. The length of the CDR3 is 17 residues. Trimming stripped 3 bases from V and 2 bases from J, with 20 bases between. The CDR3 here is CASSFNSMTGRPYEQYF. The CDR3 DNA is TGTGCCAGCAGCTTTAATAGTATGACAGGCCGCCCCTACGAGCAGTACTTC.

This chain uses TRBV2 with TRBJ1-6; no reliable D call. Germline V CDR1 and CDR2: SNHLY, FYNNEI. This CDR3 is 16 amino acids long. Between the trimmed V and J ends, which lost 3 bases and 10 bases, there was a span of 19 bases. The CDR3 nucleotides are TGTGCCAGCAGTGATAGAGACCCAGGAGGAGGATCACCCCTCCACTTT. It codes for CASSDRDPGGGSPLHF.

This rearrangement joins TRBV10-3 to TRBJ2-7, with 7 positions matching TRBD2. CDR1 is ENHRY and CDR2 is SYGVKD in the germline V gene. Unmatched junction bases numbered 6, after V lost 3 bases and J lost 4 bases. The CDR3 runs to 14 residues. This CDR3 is CAISDVRGNYEQYF. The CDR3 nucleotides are TGTGCCATCAGTGATGTGCGGGGGAATTACGAGCAGTACTTC.

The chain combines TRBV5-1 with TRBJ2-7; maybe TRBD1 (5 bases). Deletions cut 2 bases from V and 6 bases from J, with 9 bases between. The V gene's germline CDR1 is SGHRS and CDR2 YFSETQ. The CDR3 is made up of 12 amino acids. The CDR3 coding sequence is TGCGCCAGCAGCTTCCAGGGTGGCGAGCAGTACTTC. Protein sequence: CASSFQGGEQYF.

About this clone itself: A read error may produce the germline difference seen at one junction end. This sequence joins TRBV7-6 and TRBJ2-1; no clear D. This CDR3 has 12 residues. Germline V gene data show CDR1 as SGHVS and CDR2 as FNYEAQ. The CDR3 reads CASSHSNNEQFF. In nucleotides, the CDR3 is TGTGCCAGCAGCCACTCCAACAATGAGCAGTTCTTC. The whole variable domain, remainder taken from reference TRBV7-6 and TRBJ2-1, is GAGVSQSPRYKVTKRGQDVALRCDPISGHVSLYWYRQALGQGPEFLTYFNYEAQQDKSGLPNDRFSAERPEGSISTLTIQRTEQRDSAMYRCASSHSNNEQFFGPGTRLTVL.

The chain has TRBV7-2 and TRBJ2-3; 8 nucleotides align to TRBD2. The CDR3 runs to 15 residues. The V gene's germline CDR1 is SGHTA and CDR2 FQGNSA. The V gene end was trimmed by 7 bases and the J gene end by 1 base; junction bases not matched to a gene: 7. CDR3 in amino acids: CASIILGLGTDTQYF. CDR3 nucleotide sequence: TGTGCCAGCATCATTTTGGGACTAGGCACAGATACGCAGTATTTT.

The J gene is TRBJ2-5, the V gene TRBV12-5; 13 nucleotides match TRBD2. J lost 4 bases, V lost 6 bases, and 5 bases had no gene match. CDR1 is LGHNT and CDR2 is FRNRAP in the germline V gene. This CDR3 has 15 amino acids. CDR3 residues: CASGPGLAGLETQYF. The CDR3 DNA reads TGTGCTAGTGGCCCGGGACTAGCGGGGTTAGAGACCCAGTACTTC.

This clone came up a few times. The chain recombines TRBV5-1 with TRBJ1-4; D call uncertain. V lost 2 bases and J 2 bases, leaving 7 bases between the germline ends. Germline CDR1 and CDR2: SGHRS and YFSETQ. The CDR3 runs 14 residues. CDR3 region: CASSLEGTNEKLFF. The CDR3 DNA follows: TGCGCCAGCAGCTTAGAGGGCACTAATGAAAAACTGTTTTTT.